This entry concerns a single TCR beta chain. No antigen is known for it. The data originate from a study of cytomegalovirus exposure and HLA in healthy donors. Study details: Previous work identified 120 million or so unique TCR beta sequences from around 200 million T cells. Notes on the study in general: Of the V segments, some could not be distinguished, including TRBV6-2 and TRBV6-3, and were excluded. It was taken for granted in presence/absence analyses that sequencing depth across donors was roughly uniform. In a later analysis, a missense DCLRE1C variant was linked to TCR beta V- and J-gene trimming.

Trimming left V 0 bases short and J 6 bases short, with 18 bases between. Germline assignment: CDR1 SGHVS and CDR2 FQNEAQ. CDR3 size: 16 residues. PCR primers comprised 60 Vbeta and 13 Jbeta primers. Sequencing was performed with immunoSEQ multiplex PCR; in TCRdb, only in-frame clones are kept and a portion is missing. The table records 170,000 or so clones, around 84% of them present only once. Sequenced material: PBMCs. The rearrangement links TRBV7-8 to TRBJ2-7; D is ambiguous. The sequence was collected from a man aged 50-59 years in good health and CMV-seropositive. The CDR3 nucleotides read TGTGCCAGCAGCTTAGCCCCAGCCCGTTGGGCTGCCGAGCAGTACTTC. Translation: CASSLAPARWAAEQYF.